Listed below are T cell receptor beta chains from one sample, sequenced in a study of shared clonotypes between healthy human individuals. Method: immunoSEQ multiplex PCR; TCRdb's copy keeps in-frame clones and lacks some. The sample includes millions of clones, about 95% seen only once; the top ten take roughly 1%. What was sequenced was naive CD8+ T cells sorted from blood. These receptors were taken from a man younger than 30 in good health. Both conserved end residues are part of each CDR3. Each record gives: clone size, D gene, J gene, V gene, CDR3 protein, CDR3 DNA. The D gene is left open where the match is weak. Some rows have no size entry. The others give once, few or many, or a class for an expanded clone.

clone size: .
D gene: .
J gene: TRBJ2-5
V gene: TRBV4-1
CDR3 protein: CASSHRGSETQYF
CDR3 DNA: TGCGCCAGCAGCCACAGGGGTTCAGAGACCCAGTACTTC

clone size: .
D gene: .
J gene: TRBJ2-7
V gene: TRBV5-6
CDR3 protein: CASSLEQGARYEQYF
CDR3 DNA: TGTGCCAGCAGCTTAGAACAGGGAGCACGCTACGAGCAGTACTTC

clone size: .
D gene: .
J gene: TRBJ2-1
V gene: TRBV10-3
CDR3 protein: CAISESVGAPSYNEQFF
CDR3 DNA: TGTGCCATCAGTGAGTCCGTAGGGGCCCCCTCCTACAATGAGCAGTTCTTC

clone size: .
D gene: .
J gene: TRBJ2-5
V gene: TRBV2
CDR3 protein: CASSPGAFQETQYF
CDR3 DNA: TGTGCCAGCAGCCCTGGGGCCTTCCAAGAGACCCAGTACTTC

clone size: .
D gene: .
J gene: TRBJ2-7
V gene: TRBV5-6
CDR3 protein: CASSLGDQYYEQYF
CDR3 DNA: TGTGCCAGCAGCTTAGGGGATCAGTACTACGAGCAGTACTTC

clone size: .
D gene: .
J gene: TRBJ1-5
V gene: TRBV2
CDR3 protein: CASSEVRGSSNQPQHF
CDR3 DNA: TGTGCCAGCAGTGAAGTACGAGGATCTAGCAATCAGCCCCAGCATTTT

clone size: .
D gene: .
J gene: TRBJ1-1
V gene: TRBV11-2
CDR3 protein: CASSLVSATEAFF
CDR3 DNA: TGTGCCAGCAGCTTAGTAAGTGCCACTGAAGCTTTCTTT

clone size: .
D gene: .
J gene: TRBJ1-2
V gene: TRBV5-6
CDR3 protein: CASSLDSAYGYTF
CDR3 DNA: TGTGCCAGCAGCTTGGACTCTGCCTATGGCTACACCTTC

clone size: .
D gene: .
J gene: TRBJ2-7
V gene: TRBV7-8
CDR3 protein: CASSSLNRDKGEQYF
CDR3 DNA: TGTGCCAGCAGCTCACTAAACCGGGACAAAGGCGAGCAGTACTTC

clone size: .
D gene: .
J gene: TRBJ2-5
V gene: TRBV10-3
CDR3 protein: CAISPDSQETQYF
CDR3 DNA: TGTGCCATCAGTCCCGATAGTCAAGAGACCCAGTACTTC

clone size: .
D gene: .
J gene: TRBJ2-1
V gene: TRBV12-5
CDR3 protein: CASGLGPLTNEQFF
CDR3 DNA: TGTGCTAGTGGTTTAGGGCCGCTGACAAATGAGCAGTTCTTC

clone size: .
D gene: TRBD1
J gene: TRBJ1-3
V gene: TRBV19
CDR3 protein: CASSTTTNWDSTGNTIYF
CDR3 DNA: TGTGCCAGTAGTACAACGACCAACTGGGACAGCACTGGAAACACCATATATTTT

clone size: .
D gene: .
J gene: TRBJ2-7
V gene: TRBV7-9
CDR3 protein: CASSLAVSYEQYF
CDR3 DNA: TGTGCCAGCAGCTTAGCGGTCTCCTACGAGCAGTACTTC

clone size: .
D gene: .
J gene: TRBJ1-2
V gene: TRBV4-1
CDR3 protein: CASSQDTGSRRGYTF
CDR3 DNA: TGCGCCAGCAGCCAAGATACGGGCAGCCGTAGAGGCTACACCTTC

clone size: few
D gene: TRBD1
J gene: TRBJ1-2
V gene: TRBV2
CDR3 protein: CASSTPGQETNYGYTF
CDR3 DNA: TGTGCCAGCAGTACCCCGGGACAGGAAACTAACTATGGCTACACCTTC

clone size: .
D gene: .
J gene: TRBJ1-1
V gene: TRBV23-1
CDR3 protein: CASSGQGKANTEAFF
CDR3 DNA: TGCGCCAGCAGCGGGCAGGGGAAGGCGAACACTGAAGCTTTCTTT

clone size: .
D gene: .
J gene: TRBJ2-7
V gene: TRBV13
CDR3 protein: CASSSAWGDPYEQYF
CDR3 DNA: TGTGCCAGCAGCTCGGCTTGGGGGGATCCTTACGAGCAGTACTTC

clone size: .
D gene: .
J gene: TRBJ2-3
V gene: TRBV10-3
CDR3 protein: CAISHPQGDTQYF
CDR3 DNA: TGTGCCATCAGTCACCCCCAGGGAGATACGCAGTATTTT

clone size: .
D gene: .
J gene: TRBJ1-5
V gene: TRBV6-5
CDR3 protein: CASSYRGSNQPQHF
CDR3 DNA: TGTGCCAGCAGTTACAGGGGAAGCAATCAGCCCCAGCATTTT

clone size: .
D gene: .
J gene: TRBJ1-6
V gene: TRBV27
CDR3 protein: CASSSGPGTYNSPLHF
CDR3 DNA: TGTGCCAGCAGTTCGGGCCCCGGGACCTATAATTCACCCCTCCACTTT

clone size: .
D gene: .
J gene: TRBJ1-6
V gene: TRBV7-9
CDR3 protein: CASSSGPSINSPLHF
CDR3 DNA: TGTGCCAGCAGCTCAGGCCCCAGTATTAATTCACCCCTCCACTTT

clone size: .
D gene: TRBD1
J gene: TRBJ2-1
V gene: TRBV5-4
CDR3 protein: CASSIQLQGDEQFF
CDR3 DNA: TGTGCCAGCAGCATACAACTACAGGGGGATGAGCAGTTCTTC

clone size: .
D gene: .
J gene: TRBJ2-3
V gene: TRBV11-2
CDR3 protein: CASTLGGDTQYF
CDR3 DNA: TGTGCCAGCACCCTAGGGGGAGATACGCAGTATTTT

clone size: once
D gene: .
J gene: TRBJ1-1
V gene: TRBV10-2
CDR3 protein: CASSDIRGANTEAFF
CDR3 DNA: TGCGCCAGCAGTGACATTCGGGGGGCCAACACTGAAGCTTTCTTT

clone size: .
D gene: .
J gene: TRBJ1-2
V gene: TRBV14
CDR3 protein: CASSQGHPMDYGYTF
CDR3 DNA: TGTGCCAGCAGCCAAGGCCACCCGATGGACTATGGCTACACCTTC

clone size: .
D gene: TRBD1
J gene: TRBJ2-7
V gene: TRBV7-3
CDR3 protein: CASSSTGGPYEQYF
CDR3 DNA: TGTGCCAGCAGCTCGACAGGGGGCCCCTACGAGCAGTACTTC

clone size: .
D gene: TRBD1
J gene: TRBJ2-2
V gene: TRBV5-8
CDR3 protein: CASSMNWGTGAGGELFF
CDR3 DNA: TGTGCCAGCAGCATGAATTGGGGGACAGGGGCTGGCGGGGAGCTGTTTTTT

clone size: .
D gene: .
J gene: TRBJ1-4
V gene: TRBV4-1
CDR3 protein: CASSQLGLDEKLFF
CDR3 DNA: TGCGCCAGCAGCCAATTGGGGTTGGACGAAAAACTGTTTTTT

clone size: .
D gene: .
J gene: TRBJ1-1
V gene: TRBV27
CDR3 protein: CASNPLGREGLRTEAFF
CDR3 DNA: TGTGCCAGCAACCCATTGGGCCGGGAGGGACTACGTACTGAAGCTTTCTTT

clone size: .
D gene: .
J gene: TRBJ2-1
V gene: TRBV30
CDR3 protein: CACLKPDGSYNEQFF
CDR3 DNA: TGTGCCTGCCTAAAACCGGACGGCTCCTACAATGAGCAGTTCTTC